These 23 T cell receptor beta chains share one sample of origin, sequenced in a study of tumour-infiltrating T cells in Burkitt lymphoma. Produced via immunoSEQ multiplex PCR; TCRdb's table is partial and in-frame only. The table has 5,000 to 7,000 clones, approximately 9.9% seen once. The sequenced material came from tumor tissue. The receptors here all came from a human donor with diffuse large B-cell lymphoma.

The chain joins TRBV19 to TRBJ1-3, with no clear D. CDR1 LNHDA and CDR2 SQIVND come from the germline V gene (reference sequence). This CDR3 comprises 13 residues. V was cut by 7 bases and J by 4 bases, with 11 bases left in between. CDR3 in amino acids: CASTLRGGNTIYF. In DNA, the CDR3 is TGTGCCAGTACCCTACGAGGCGGAAACACCATATATTTT.

This clone was counted between two and nine times. This rearrangement joins TRBV9 to TRBJ2-3, with TRBD1 matching over 11 bases. The length of the CDR3 is 18 residues. V shed 3 bases, J shed 0 bases, and the junction held 9 bases outside the gene matches. Looked up from germline, CDR1 is SGDLS and CDR2 is YYNGEE. As DNA, the CDR3 is TGTGCCAGCAGCGCCCGGGACAGGGGGACTCCTAGCACAGATACGCAGTATTTT. It codes for CASSARDRGTPSTDTQYF.

This clone was picked up one time. The chain links TRBV7-9 to TRBJ1-2, with TRBD1 as a possible D gene (6 bases). V lost 2 bases and J lost 8, with 18 bases in between. The CDR3 consists of 15 residues. The germline gives CDR1 SEHNR, CDR2 FQNEAQ (reference sequence). The CDR3 protein is CASSLTGSRSWGYTF. The CDR3 DNA sequence: TGTGCCAGCAGCTTAACAGGGTCGAGGTCTTGGGGCTACACCTTC.

This clone showed up just a few times. V usage is TRBV5-1 and J usage is TRBJ2-7; 10 nucleotides align to TRBD1. CDR3 length equals 17 residues. J was trimmed by 3 bases and V by 1 base; bases with no gene match: 10. The germline CDR1 and CDR2 sequences are SGHRS and YFSETQ. The CDR3 sequence is CASSLWGTGVRGYEQYF. CDR3 bases: TGCGCCAGCAGCTTGTGGGGGACAGGGGTCCGAGGCTACGAGCAGTACTTC.

This clone was counted a few times. The V call is TRBV9, the J call TRBJ1-5; D gene unclear. Trimming stripped 0 bases from V and 3 bases from J, with 10 bases between. Germline V lookup: CDR1 SGDLS, CDR2 YYNGEE. There are 15 residues in the CDR3. CDR3 region: CASSVGSEFNQPQHF. In nucleotides, the CDR3 is TGTGCCAGCAGCGTAGGTAGCGAATTCAATCAGCCCCAGCATTTT. The whole variable domain, filled in from reference TRBV9 and TRBJ1-5, reads DSGVTQTPKHLITATGQRVTLRCSPRSGDLSVYWYQQSLDQGLQFLIQYYNGEERAKGNILERFSAQQFPDLHSELNLSSLELGDSALYFCASSVGSEFNQPQHFGDGTRLSIL.

This clone was counted only a few times. The chain couples TRBV9 to TRBJ2-1; D is possibly TRBD1 or TRBD2 (5 bases each). Germline V CDR1 and CDR2: SGDLS, YYNGEE. V was trimmed by 1 base and J by 8 bases, leaving 28 bases between them. The length of the CDR3 is 19 residues. The CDR3 is CASSVPKDGEGATLHEQFF. DNA for the CDR3: TGTGCCAGCAGCGTACCGAAGGACGGGGAAGGGGCAACCCTCCATGAGCAGTTCTTC.

The J gene is TRBJ2-5, the V gene TRBV10-3, with TRBD2 matching 8 bases. J gave up 4 bases and V 3 bases, and 7 bases lay outside the gene matches. This CDR3 spans 15 amino acids. Looked up from germline, CDR1 is ENHRY and CDR2 is SYGVKD. CDR3 residues: CAISDHGRAGETQYF. Written as DNA, the CDR3 is TGTGCCATCAGTGATCACGGGAGGGCCGGAGAGACCCAGTACTTC.

The chain couples TRBV4-3 to TRBJ1-1; 8 bases are shared with TRBD1. Germline lookup yields CDR1 LGHNA and CDR2 YSLEER. J gave up 1 base and V 0 bases, and 1 base lay outside the gene matches. This CDR3 spans 15 amino acids. Written as DNA, the CDR3 is TGCGCCAGCAGCCAAGATACAGGGGGGAACACTGAAGCTTTCTTT. As protein: CASSQDTGGNTEAFF.

This clone has just a few counts. V and J are TRBV5-1 and TRBJ2-1, with D possibly TRBD1 on 5 matching bases. The CDR3 spans 15 residues. From germline, CDR1 is SGHRS and CDR2 YFSETQ. Trimming pared 0 bases from V and 3 bases from J, leaving 10 bases between. CDR3 sequence reads: CASSLGGPYYNEQFF. The CDR3 DNA reads TGCGCCAGCAGCTTGGGGGGCCCGTACTACAATGAGCAGTTCTTC.

V usage is TRBV14 and J usage is TRBJ2-5; D is undetermined. From germline, CDR1 is SGHDN and CDR2 FVKESK. The CDR3 is made up of 13 amino acids. V gave up 3 bases and J gave up 0 bases, with 5 bases separating them. The CDR3: CASSHQDQETQYF. The CDR3 nucleotides read TGTGCCAGCAGCCATCAAGACCAAGAGACCCAGTACTTC.

This chain connects TRBV19 to TRBJ1-6; D is unresolved. Trimming removed 3 bases from V and 10 bases from J, with 13 bases in between. The CDR3 runs 14 residues. Germline V gene data show CDR1 as LNHDA and CDR2 as SQIVND (reference sequence). For the CDR3, the DNA is TGTGCCAGTAGTATCGGAGGGAGGGAATCACCCCTCCACTTT. Its protein is CASSIGGRESPLHF.

The chain couples TRBV29-1 to TRBJ1-1; D perhaps matches TRBD1 (5 bases). Trimming left V 6 bases short and J 0 bases short, with 11 bases between. The CDR3 spans 13 residues. Germline CDR1 is SQVTM and CDR2 is ANQGSEA. CDR3 protein: CSVKAGLNTEAFF. The CDR3 DNA reads as TGCAGCGTCAAGGCAGGGTTGAACACTGAAGCTTTCTTT. Complete variable domain (other parts from reference TRBV29-1 and TRBJ1-1): SAVISQKPSRDICQRGTSLTIQCQVDSQVTMMFWYRQQPGQSLTLIATANQGSEATYESGFVIDKFPISRPNLTFSTLTVSNMSPEDSSIYLCSVKAGLNTEAFFGQGTRLTVV.

This clone ranks as medium-sized (0.01 to 0.1%). The chain employs TRBV28 and TRBJ2-5; D is unclear. The ends were cut back, 6 bases at V and 1 base at J, with 15 bases in the middle. Germline V gene sequence: CDR1 MDHEN, CDR2 SYDVKM. This CDR3 region has 15 residues. The CDR3 here is CASRDPVGSQETQYF. The CDR3, as DNA: TGTGCCAGCAGGGATCCCGTTGGCTCCCAAGAGACCCAGTACTTC.

The rearrangement links TRBV7-2 to TRBJ2-7; D ambiguous. Trimming took off 5 bases at V and 0 bases at J, with 11 bases between the two ends. The CDR3 is 14 residues long. The V gene's germline CDR1 is SGHTA and CDR2 FQGNSA. The CDR3 protein is CASSRLIISYEQYF. The CDR3 DNA sequence: TGTGCCAGCAGCCGACTGATTATCTCCTACGAGCAGTACTTC.

This rearrangement joins TRBV6-1 to TRBJ1-2; no clear D gene. The CDR3 has 15 amino acids. Looked up from germline, CDR1 is MNHNS and CDR2 is SASEGT. V lost 3 bases, J lost 8 bases, and 19 bases lay in between. CDR3 DNA sequence: TGTGCCAGCAGTGACTTCCGGAAGGGTGTATGGGGCTACACCTTC. Encoded protein: CASSDFRKGVWGYTF.

The chain joins TRBV4-1 to TRBJ1-5; D is undetermined. The length of the CDR3 is 16 residues. V lost 0 bases and J 0 bases, leaving 9 bases between the germline ends. Germline CDR1 MGHRA, CDR2 YSYEKL. The CDR3 DNA is TGCGCCAGCAGCCAAGAAGTGGGCTTTAGCAATCAGCCCCAGCATTTT. The encoded protein is CASSQEVGFSNQPQHF.

This clone showed up just a few times. This chain joins TRBV27 and TRBJ1-1; D is unresolved. The CDR3 contains 14 residues. The germline gives CDR1 MNHEY, CDR2 SMNVEV (reference sequence). V lost 7 bases and J 0 bases, leaving 12 bases between the germline ends. The CDR3 loop reads CASNRGFMNTEAFF. The CDR3 nucleotides are TGTGCCAGCAACCGGGGATTCATGAACACTGAAGCTTTCTTT.

In DNA, the CDR3 is TGTGCCATCAAACGGGACGAGGAACTCCTGTACAATGAGCAGTTCTTC. This codes for CAIKRDEELLYNEQFF. The chain carries TRBV10-3 and TRBJ2-1; D is tentatively TRBD1 or TRBD2 (5 bases each). Deletions cut 7 bases from V and 4 bases from J, with 20 bases between. The CDR3 consists of 16 residues. In germline, CDR1 is ENHRY, CDR2 SYGVKD.

This clone has more than one count but fewer than ten. The V call is TRBV6-1, the J call TRBJ1-1, with a tentative D call TRBD1 (6 bases). This CDR3 is built from 13 residues. Deletions cut 9 bases from V and 10 bases from J, with 21 bases between. Germline V CDR1 and CDR2: MNHNS, SASEGT. CDR3 in amino acids: CASPVGAGVGAFF. The CDR3 DNA is TGTGCCAGTCCAGTAGGGGCAGGGGTCGGAGCTTTCTTT.

The chain is built from TRBV7-9 and TRBJ2-2; D remains unclear. The CDR3 contains 13 residues. V was trimmed by 3 bases and J by 4 bases, leaving 6 bases between them. CDR1 and CDR2 from the germline V gene are SEHNR and FQNEAQ (reference sequence). This CDR3 reads CASSFSSTGELFF. CDR3 nucleotide sequence: TGTGCCAGCAGCTTCTCTTCCACCGGGGAGCTGTTTTTT.

The rearrangement joins TRBV5-1 to TRBJ2-3; 10 positions match TRBD2. The CDR3 totals 18 residues. Germline assignment: CDR1 SGHRS and CDR2 YFSETQ. The V segment lost 4 bases and the J segment 4 bases; nucleotides outside the gene matches: 15. The CDR3 loop reads CASSPVMVAGGNADTQYF. In DNA, the CDR3 is TGCGCCAGCAGCCCGGTTATGGTAGCGGGGGGTAACGCAGATACGCAGTATTTT.

This chain uses TRBV7-9 with TRBJ2-5; TRBD2 aligns across 11 bases. This CDR3 spans 16 amino acids. J lost 4 bases, V lost 0 bases, and 4 bases had no gene match. Looked up from germline, CDR1 is SEHNR and CDR2 is FQNEAQ (reference sequence). The CDR3 loop is CASSLALAGGRETQYF. CDR3 coding DNA: TGTGCCAGCAGCTTAGCCCTAGCGGGGGGTCGAGAGACCCAGTACTTC.

This clone was found a few times. J is TRBJ2-7 and V is TRBV7-2; D may be TRBD1 (5 bases). The germline V gene encodes CDR1 SGHTA and CDR2 FQGNSA. The V end was cut by 5 bases, the J end by 3 bases, with 17 bases between. The CDR3 has 15 amino acids. CDR3 region: CASSHYGGASYEQYF. CDR3 nucleotides: TGTGCCAGCAGCCACTACGGTGGGGCCAGCTACGAGCAGTACTTC.